This passage covers 18 T cell receptor beta chains from one sample sequenced in a study of cytomegalovirus exposure and HLA in healthy donors. Vbeta (60) and Jbeta (13) primers were used in the PCR. TCRdb keeps only in-frame clones here, not all; method: immunoSEQ multiplex PCR. The sample has about 120,000 clones, around 77% seen once. Sample: PBMCs. These receptors were collected from a man in his fifties in good health and CMV-seropositive.

V is TRBV19 and J is TRBJ1-4; D possibly corresponds to TRBD1 (5 bases). The CDR3 loop spans 13 amino acids. Germline loops: CDR1 LNHDA, CDR2 SQIVND (reference sequence). Trimming pared 6 bases from V and 5 bases from J, leaving 10 bases between. In DNA, the CDR3 is TGTGCCAGTAGCAGGGCTGGCAATGAAAAACTGTTTTTT. This gives the protein CASSRAGNEKLFF.

The V and J genes are TRBV2 and TRBJ1-1; D might be TRBD1 (6 bases). The CDR3 has 16 amino acids. V lost 5 bases and J lost 1, with 17 bases in between. The germline V gene encodes CDR1 SNHLY and CDR2 FYNNEI. The CDR3 nucleotides are TGTGCCAGCAGTACGACAGGTGCTAGTTGGAACACTGAAGCTTTCTTT. Translated, it gives CASSTTGASWNTEAFF.

This clone turned up a few times. The chain is built from TRBV7-8 and TRBJ1-5, with 9 bases aligning to TRBD1. This CDR3 comprises 17 residues. V dropped 5 bases and J dropped 4; count of bases not matched to a gene: 12. Germline-derived CDR1 and CDR2 are SGHVS and FQNEAQ. For the CDR3, the DNA is TGTGCCAGCAGCCCCGGGACAGGGATTCAGGGGAATCAGCCCCAGCATTTT. Translating gives CASSPGTGIQGNQPQHF.

CDR3 sequence reads: CASSNRGVGETQYF. The CDR3 coding sequence is TGTGCCAGCAGCAACAGGGGTGTGGGAGAGACCCAGTACTTC. The V gene is TRBV2, the J gene TRBJ2-5; 7 bases line up with TRBD1. V dropped 6 bases and J dropped 4; count of bases not matched to a gene: 8. Germline loops: CDR1 SNHLY, CDR2 FYNNEI. This CDR3 contains 14 residues.

This clone was detected once. The chain carries TRBV4-1 and TRBJ2-7, with TRBD1 identical over 8 bases. Germline loops: CDR1 MGHRA, CDR2 YSYEKL. V was pared by 4 bases and J by 2 bases, with 7 bases of the junction left unmatched. The CDR3 consists of 15 residues. This CDR3 reads CASSPGTGLPYEQYF. Written as DNA, the CDR3 is TGCGCCAGCAGCCCTGGGACAGGACTGCCCTACGAGCAGTACTTC.

On this clone: The sample holds other DNA sequences that translate to the same CDR3. The gene calls are TRBV19 and TRBJ1-1; D gene unclear. This CDR3 is built from 13 residues. Germline V gene lookup returns CDR1 LNHDA and CDR2 SQIVND (reference sequence). V was shortened by 5 bases and J by 1 base, with 8 bases between the two germline ends. The chain's CDR3 is CASSLGRNTEAFF. CDR3 DNA: TGTGCCAGTAGTTTGGGGAGGAACACTGAAGCTTTCTTT.

In this sample, this clone turned up once. The rearrangement uses TRBV2 and TRBJ1-2; no reliable D call. The germline CDR1 and CDR2 sequences are SNHLY and FYNNEI. Trimming shortened V by 4 bases and J by 2 bases, and 11 bases separated the two germline ends. The CDR3 extends over 14 amino acids. The CDR3 DNA follows: TGTGCCAGCAGTGCCTCACAGAGAAACTATGGCTACACCTTC. It is translated as CASSASQRNYGYTF.

V and J are TRBV5-4 and TRBJ2-5, with 8 bases lining up with TRBD2. V gave up 0 bases and J gave up 5 bases; unmatched junction bases: 3. Germline V CDR1 and CDR2: SGHNT, YYREEE (reference sequence). The length of the CDR3 is 14 residues. CDR3 protein: CASSLDGRGETQYF. Here the CDR3 DNA reads TGTGCCAGCAGCTTGGACGGGAGGGGGGAGACCCAGTACTTC.

The V and J genes are TRBV5-1 and TRBJ2-1; 10 bases fit TRBD1. The V and J ends lost 3 bases and 8 bases, in that order; junction bases with no gene match: 5. This CDR3 has 14 residues. From germline, CDR1 is SGHRS and CDR2 YFSETQ. CDR3 sequence: CASSSGTGVDEQFF. The CDR3 DNA is TGCGCCAGCAGCTCCGGGACAGGGGTCGATGAGCAGTTCTTC.

The chain links TRBV4-3 to TRBJ1-1; TRBD1 aligns across 7 bases. The CDR3 has 12 residues. V was clipped by 4 bases and J by 8 bases; unmatched bases: 4. Germline values: CDR1 LGHNA, CDR2 YSLEER. In DNA, the CDR3 is TGCGCCAGCAGCCGACAGGGTGGGGAAGCTTTCTTT. It yields the protein CASSRQGGEAFF.

The chain uses TRBV27 and TRBJ1-1, with 8 bases aligning to TRBD1. The V gene end was trimmed by 5 bases and the J gene end by 7 bases; junction bases not matched to a gene: 12. Germline values: CDR1 MNHEY, CDR2 SMNVEV (reference sequence). This CDR3 has 15 residues. The CDR3 DNA follows: TGTGCCAGCAGTACCCCCGACAGGGGCTGGGGTGAAGCTTTCTTT. Amino acids: CASSTPDRGWGEAFF.

This chain links TRBV6-6 with TRBJ2-5, with D perhaps matching TRBD2 (6 bases). Deletions cut 6 bases from V and 5 bases from J, with 13 bases between. The CDR3 length is 13 residues. Germline CDR1 MNHNY, CDR2 SVGAGI (reference sequence). The CDR3 spells CASRGPEGETQYF. CDR3 nucleotides: TGTGCCAGCAGAGGGCCGGAGGGTGAGACCCAGTACTTC.

V and J are TRBV5-1 and TRBJ1-1; 8 bases match TRBD1. The V and J ends lost 4 bases and 6 bases, in that order; junction bases with no gene match: 5. In germline, CDR1 is SGHRS, CDR2 YFSETQ. The CDR3 runs 13 residues. CDR3 in amino acids: CASSPGQGSEAFF. CDR3 bases: TGCGCCAGCAGCCCCGGACAGGGATCTGAAGCTTTCTTT.

The V gene is TRBV5-8, the J gene TRBJ2-2; D perhaps matches TRBD1 (6 bases). Germline V gives CDR1 SGHTS, CDR2 YDEGEE. This CDR3 contains 19 residues. V lost 4 bases, J lost 6 bases, and 28 bases lay in between. The CDR3 protein is CASSRFAGTGFRGSGELFF. Here the CDR3 DNA reads TGTGCCAGCAGCCGATTCGCAGGGACGGGCTTTAGGGGGTCCGGGGAGCTGTTTTTT.

The chain recombines TRBV10-2 with TRBJ1-4, with D possibly matching TRBD1 (5 bases). V was pared by 3 bases and J by 1 base, with 6 bases between. Germline V gene data show CDR1 as WSHSY and CDR2 as SAAADI. This CDR3 region has 14 residues. DNA for the CDR3: TGCGCCAGCAGTGATAGGGGAACTAATGAAAAACTGTTTTTT. It encodes CASSDRGTNEKLFF.

The rearrangement links TRBV28 to TRBJ1-2; TRBD1 might be the D (5 bases). This CDR3 spans 12 amino acids. Germline CDR1 is MDHEN and CDR2 is SYDVKM. V was cut by 6 bases and J by 8 bases, with 13 bases left in between. This CDR3 reads CASSLGGKGYTF. The DNA of the CDR3 is TGTGCCAGCAGCCTGGGGGGGAAGGGCTACACCTTC.

V gene TRBV5-1 combines with J gene TRBJ2-3; 10 bases agree with TRBD2. The V and J ends lost 0 bases and 5 bases, in that order; junction bases with no gene match: 3. The CDR3 has 15 amino acids. Per germline, CDR1 SGHRS and CDR2 YFSETQ. CDR3 loop: CASSLGSSGGDTQYF. DNA for the CDR3: TGCGCCAGCAGCTTGGGCTCTAGCGGGGGAGATACGCAGTATTTT.

V usage is TRBV13 and J usage is TRBJ1-1; no firm D call. The germline V gene encodes CDR1 PRHDT and CDR2 FYEKMQ (reference sequence). The CDR3 spans 14 residues. Trimming shortened V by 8 bases and J by 0 bases, and 13 bases separated the two germline ends. In nucleotides, the CDR3 is TGTGCCAGCGTGGAGGGCAGGCTGAACACTGAAGCTTTCTTT. This codes for CASVEGRLNTEAFF.